This is a list of T cell receptor beta chains from one sample in a study of response to subunit inactivated influenza vaccine. TCRdb passed the RT-PCR reads through MiXCR, listing each CDR3 protein once. The repertoire holds about 700,000 distinct CDR3 sequences, with approximately 15% as singletons. The specimen comprised PBMCs from blood, sampled around 14 days before vaccination. The receptors derive from a man in his forties or fifties who received an inactivated influenza vaccine. The conserved cysteine and the conserved F or W are not part of the CDR3 here.

SASMSGSEAF	TRBV29-1	TRBJ1-1
ASSWGASDEQF	TRBV5-1	TRBJ2-1
SVDGVLGAASTDTQY	TRBV29-1	TRBJ2-3
ASRPGGRPNTGELF	TRBV6-2/TRBV6-3	TRBJ2-2
ASSTQGSNQPQH	TRBV7-2	TRBJ1-5
ASSWAGETQY	TRBV11-2	TRBJ2-5
ASSLARQGPPNNEQF	TRBV28	TRBJ2-1
ASSPNQGHEQY	TRBV27	TRBJ2-7
ASSAGQGVFTGELF	TRBV12-3/TRBV12-4	TRBJ2-2
ASRLLVEETQY	TRBV11-2	TRBJ2-5
ASSLSGTGGNYEQY	TRBV28	TRBJ2-7
ASSFRGRLETQY	TRBV7-2	TRBJ2-5
SVELGEKTDTQY	TRBV29-1	TRBJ2-3
ASRAGAGIGADTQY	TRBV2	TRBJ2-3
ASSFTFGTGDPQPQH	TRBV27	TRBJ1-5
ASSSGTGTPDGEKLF	TRBV7-9	TRBJ1-4
ASSQDAGLASNEQF	TRBV4-1	TRBJ2-1
SVVGDSYEQY	TRBV29-1	TRBJ2-7
SARYFGSSYNEQF	TRBV20-1	TRBJ2-1
ASSQVSQEREGLPSYEQY	TRBV3-1	TRBJ2-7
SARGQDISGNTIY	TRBV20-1	TRBJ1-3
ASSELDYEQY	TRBV2	TRBJ2-7
ASSELGDQPQH	TRBV19	TRBJ1-5
ASRAGTGIDEQF	TRBV5-1	TRBJ2-1
ASRTTTGVGNQPQH	TRBV6-1	TRBJ1-5
ASRLGNSGNTIY	TRBV6-1	TRBJ1-3
SVRVRETQY	TRBV20-1	TRBJ2-5
ASSLTEGALYNEQF	TRBV12-3/TRBV12-4	TRBJ2-1
ASSLGLTGTSTDTQY	TRBV18	TRBJ2-3
SAVAGGKSGANVLT	TRBV20-1	TRBJ2-6
ASSLGGLANTDTQY	TRBV9	TRBJ2-3
ASSLRTGGYEQY	TRBV5-5	TRBJ2-7
SARQTGVQGRYGYT	TRBV20-1	TRBJ1-2
ASPRVPVERQDTQY	TRBV28	TRBJ2-3
ASSLVETSGETQY	TRBV12-3/TRBV12-4	TRBJ2-5
ASSLRSGRAYEQY	TRBV7-8	TRBJ2-7
ASQGGLKTQY	TRBV6-2/TRBV6-3	TRBJ2-5